Below, 10 T cell receptor beta chains from the same sample are listed, as sequenced in a study of regulatory T cells in long-lasting Graves disease. Described time point: persistent/refractory GD, antithyroid drugs over 5 years with positive TRAb. PBMC RNA was the source of the TCR library. For TCR beta, libraries came from iRepertoire HTBI primers and Arm-PCR of CDR3 regions. TCRdb re-called the multiplex PCR reads through MiXCR, storing one row per CDR3 protein. This table has roughly 490,000 distinct CDR3 sequences, about 20% appearing once. This material consisted of peripheral blood mononuclear cells (PBMCs), taken when the disease was refractory, from a patient treated with antithyroid drugs. The receptor set was obtained from a female donor with Graves disease.

This clonotype has more than one count but fewer than ten. The J gene is TRBJ2-7, the V gene TRBV9, with 10 bases lining up with TRBD1. This CDR3 comprises 15 residues. The V and J ends lost 2 bases and 2 bases, in that order; junction bases with no gene match: 4. Germline assignment: CDR1 SGDLS and CDR2 YYNGEE. CDR3 sequence (DNA): TGTGCCAGCAGCGTGGGACAGGGGTTCCCCTACGAGCAGTACTTC. This codes for CASSVGQGFPYEQYF.

In its sample, this clonotype was seen many times. The V call is TRBV11-2, the J call TRBJ2-7; no definite D call. CDR3 length: 12 amino acids. Deletions cut 5 bases from V and 6 bases from J, with 11 bases between. Germline V gene sequence: CDR1 SGHAT, CDR2 FQNNGV. In nucleotides, the CDR3 is TGTGCCAGCAGCCCCGTGGGAATCGAGCAGTACTTC. Its protein product is CASSPVGIEQYF.

This clonotype was seen a handful of times. The J gene is TRBJ2-5, the V gene TRBV20-1, with a weak D call TRBD1 (5 bases). This CDR3 spans 13 amino acids. V was pared by 6 bases and J by 5 bases, with 16 bases between. Per the germline V gene, CDR1 is DFQATT and CDR2 is SNEGSKA (reference sequence). In nucleotides, the CDR3 is TGCAGTGCCTGGGGCACTGCCGAGGAGACCCAGTACTTC. As protein: CSAWGTAEETQYF.

This rearrangement joins TRBV9 to TRBJ2-3; 16 bases agree with TRBD2. This CDR3 contains 17 residues. From germline, CDR1 is SGDLS and CDR2 YYNGEE. The J segment lost 4 bases and the V segment lost 2 bases, leaving 4 bases of the junction unmatched. The CDR3 bases are TGTGCCAGCAGCGTGGGACTAGCGGGAGGGCAGTCAGATACGCAGTATTTT. Translating it yields CASSVGLAGGQSDTQYF.

The table lists this clonotype with many counts. This chain links TRBV28 with TRBJ1-1, with TRBD1 identical over 8 bases. The ends lost 6 bases at V and 10 bases at J; junction bases unmatched: 7. Germline V gene lookup returns CDR1 MDHEN and CDR2 SYDVKM. The CDR3 spans 12 residues. CDR3: CASRGTGLRAFF. For the CDR3, the DNA is TGTGCCAGCAGAGGGACAGGACTTAGAGCTTTCTTT.

At least ten counts were recorded for this clonotype. The chain combines TRBV12-3 or TRBV12-4 with TRBJ1-5; no definite D call. The CDR3 has 13 residues. V was shortened by 3 bases and J by 6 bases, with 9 bases between the two germline ends. Here the CDR3 reads CASSLTEGQPQHF. Here the CDR3 DNA reads TGTGCCAGCAGTTTGACCGAGGGTCAGCCCCAGCATTTT.

This clonotype showed up just once. The chain is built from TRBV28 and TRBJ2-5, with D unresolved. From germline, CDR1 is MDHEN and CDR2 SYDVKM. Trimming took 4 bases from V and 5 from J, leaving 11 bases between them. This CDR3 has 13 amino acids. CDR3 in amino acids: CASSYPPIETQYF. The CDR3 DNA reads TGTGCCAGCAGTTACCCCCCGATCGAGACCCAGTACTTC.

This chain joins TRBV27 and TRBJ1-6; D is possibly TRBD1 (6 bases). Germline V lookup: CDR1 MNHEY, CDR2 SMNVEV (reference sequence). CDR3 length: 17 amino acids. V gave up 1 base and J gave up 3 bases, with 13 bases separating them. CDR3 DNA: TGTGCCAGCAGTTTATACGCCCGACAGGTCTATAATTCACCCCTCCACTTT. Its translation: CASSLYARQVYNSPLHF.

In this sample, this clonotype turned up a few times. The chain has TRBV29-1 and TRBJ1-2; D gene unclear. This CDR3 region has 12 residues. Deletions cut 4 bases from V and 4 bases from J, with 10 bases between. Germline-derived CDR1 and CDR2 are SQVTM and ANQGSEA. The CDR3 DNA follows: TGCAGCGTTGGATGGACGTTCTATGGCTACACCTTC. This encodes CSVGWTFYGYTF.

The chain has TRBV29-1 and TRBJ2-3; 7 nucleotides agree with TRBD2. Trimming took 6 bases from V and 4 from J; bases not matched to a gene: 1. The germline gives CDR1 SQVTM, CDR2 ANQGSEA. The CDR3 spans 11 residues. CDR3 in amino acids: CSVREADTQYF. The CDR3 nucleotides are TGCAGCGTCCGGGAGGCAGATACGCAGTATTTT.